Presented here are 30 T cell receptor beta chains from one specimen sequenced in a study of response to subunit inactivated influenza vaccine. TCRdb re-called the RT-PCR reads with MiXCR, one entry per CDR3 protein. The sample shows roughly 520,000 distinct CDR3 sequences, approximately 24% of them seen only once. The sequenced sample was CD4+ T cells sorted from PBMCs, obtained approximately 5 days after vaccination. The receptors come from a man in his fifties who received an inactivated influenza vaccine.

In its sample, this clonotype was seen a few times. The chain carries TRBV24-1 and TRBJ2-1; perhaps TRBD2 as D (5 bases). Germline assignment: CDR1 KGHDR and CDR2 SFDVKD. This CDR3 region has 16 residues. V lost 3 bases, J lost 7 bases, and 18 bases lay in between. The CDR3 DNA follows: TGTGCCACCAGTGATCGGATCGGGGATCAAGGGAATGAGCAGTTCTTC. It specifies CATSDRIGDQGNEQFF.

This clonotype was detected ten times or more. J is TRBJ2-1 and V is TRBV28, with TRBD2 identical over 10 bases. This CDR3 has 16 amino acids. Trimming removed 3 bases from V and 2 bases from J; junction bases left unmatched: 4. Germline CDR1 reads MDHEN; CDR2 reads SYDVKM. CDR3 region: CASSLRLAGAYNEQFF. DNA of the CDR3: TGTGCCAGCAGTTTGAGGCTAGCGGGAGCCTACAATGAGCAGTTCTTC.

The rearrangement uses TRBV12-3 or TRBV12-4 and TRBJ1-6, with D possibly being TRBD1 (5 bases). Between the trimmed V and J ends, which lost 4 bases and 6 bases, there was a span of 10 bases. This CDR3 contains 14 residues. This CDR3 is CASSSGGGNSPLHF. The CDR3 DNA follows: TGTGCCAGCAGTTCCGGGGGAGGTAATTCACCCCTCCACTTT.

This clonotype showed up just a few times. V and J are TRBV6-5 and TRBJ2-1; 9 positions match TRBD1. V was clipped by 5 bases and J by 6 bases; unmatched bases: 8. Germline values: CDR1 MNHEY, CDR2 SVGAGI. The CDR3 loop spans 15 amino acids. The CDR3, as DNA: TGTGCCAGCAGTCACCGGGACAGGGTCTTCAATGAGCAGTTCTTC. Translating gives CASSHRDRVFNEQFF.

The sample holds a few counts of this clonotype. The gene calls are TRBV10-1 and TRBJ2-3; D is ambiguous. This CDR3 contains 13 residues. V lost 2 bases to trimming and J lost 7 bases, with 10 bases between them. Germline V gene lookup returns CDR1 WNHNN and CDR2 SYGVQD (reference sequence). This CDR3 is CASSEPTRNTQYF. In nucleotides, the CDR3 is TGCGCCAGCAGTGAGCCGACACGCAATACGCAGTATTTT.

The chain links TRBV7-2 to TRBJ2-5; D remains ambiguous. Germline V gene sequence: CDR1 SGHTA, CDR2 FQGNSA. V lost 4 bases and J lost 8, with 11 bases in between. There are 12 residues in the CDR3. CDR3 DNA sequence: TGTGCCAGCAGCTCCGTACTGGGCACCCAGTACTTC. This encodes CASSSVLGTQYF.

In this sample, this clonotype turned up a few times. The rearrangement links TRBV20-1 to TRBJ1-5, with D uncertain. Germline assignment: CDR1 DFQATT and CDR2 SNEGSKA (reference sequence). V dropped 6 bases and J dropped 0 bases, with 18 bases sitting between them. This CDR3 is 16 amino acids long. Written as DNA, the CDR3 is TGCAGTGCCAAGGGCGTTCTGGAGATTAGCAATCAGCCCCAGCATTTT. Encoded protein: CSAKGVLEISNQPQHF.

The chain joins TRBV7-2 to TRBJ2-7; weak D call: TRBD1 (5 bases). The ends were cut back, 4 bases at V and 0 bases at J, with 10 bases in the middle. The CDR3 is made up of 14 amino acids. Per germline, CDR1 SGHTA and CDR2 FQGNSA. CDR3 amino acids: CASSSARVSYEQYF. The CDR3, as DNA: TGTGCCAGCAGCTCGGCCAGGGTCTCCTACGAGCAGTACTTC.

In this sample, this clonotype turned up a few times. V and J are TRBV5-1 and TRBJ2-3; the D is unclear. The germline V and J ends were trimmed by 5 bases and 1 base, with 11 bases remaining between them. This CDR3 is 14 amino acids long. The germline V gene has CDR1 SGHRS and CDR2 YFSETQ. As DNA, the CDR3 is TGCGCCAGCAGTATGACCGCGGGCACAGATACGCAGTATTTT. This translates into CASSMTAGTDTQYF.

The CDR3 sequence: CASSNRTRTAGELFF. CDR3 nucleotides: TGTGCCAGCAGCAATAGGACTAGGACGGCCGGGGAGCTGTTTTTT. This rearrangement joins TRBV7-3 to TRBJ2-2; TRBD2 matches at 7 bases. The CDR3 consists of 15 residues. J gave up 6 bases and V 5 bases, and 9 bases lay outside the gene matches. CDR1 is SGHTA, CDR2 FQGTGA, per germline.

The rearrangement joins TRBV20-1 to TRBJ1-2; D is unresolved. Germline V lookup: CDR1 DFQATT, CDR2 SNEGSKA (reference sequence). The CDR3 runs 13 residues. Trimming took off 0 bases at V and 7 bases at J, with 12 bases between the two ends. The CDR3: CSARDPGISGYTF. The CDR3 DNA reads as TGCAGTGCTAGAGATCCAGGCATCTCTGGCTACACCTTC.

This clonotype was seen a few times. This chain connects TRBV20-1 to TRBJ2-3; no firm D call. Germline loops: CDR1 DFQATT, CDR2 SNEGSKA (reference sequence). CDR3 length: 12 residues. Trimming left V 5 bases short and J 2 bases short, with 8 bases between. The CDR3, as DNA: TGCAGTGCTCGACGTTCCACAGATACGCAGTATTTT. Translating gives CSARRSTDTQYF.

V usage is TRBV6-2 or TRBV6-3 and J usage is TRBJ2-1; D ambiguous. The ends were cut back, 6 bases at V and 2 bases at J, with 14 bases in the middle. This CDR3 has 15 residues. Germline-derived CDR1 and CDR2 are MNHEY and SVGEGT. This CDR3 reads CASRNTDLTYNEQFF. The CDR3 DNA is TGTGCCAGCAGAAATACGGACCTTACCTACAATGAGCAGTTCTTC.

This clonotype has at least ten counts. The chain recombines TRBV25-1 with TRBJ2-7; perhaps TRBD1 as D (6 bases). The CDR3 runs to 14 residues. Germline V CDR1 and CDR2: MGHDK, SYGVNS. Trimming pared 5 bases from V and 2 bases from J, leaving 13 bases between. The CDR3, as DNA: TGTGCCAGCAGTCAGGAGACAGGAGCCTACGAGCAGTACTTC. Translating it yields CASSQETGAYEQYF.

V and J are TRBV5-1 and TRBJ2-7; D might be TRBD2 (6 bases). V gave up 4 bases and J gave up 0 bases, with 14 bases separating them. The CDR3 totals 15 residues. Germline V lookup: CDR1 SGHRS, CDR2 YFSETQ. The CDR3 loop is CASSPRDSSSYEQYF. In DNA form, the CDR3 reads TGCGCCAGCAGCCCCCGGGACTCGAGCTCCTACGAGCAGTACTTC.

This chain's CDR3 is CASSYDSRQGAGQPQHF. For the CDR3, the DNA is TGTGCCAGCAGTTACGACTCGCGACAGGGGGCCGGGCAGCCCCAGCATTTT. The gene calls are TRBV2 and TRBJ1-5; the match to TRBD1 covers 10 bases. The CDR3 extends over 17 amino acids. Germline V lookup: CDR1 SNHLY, CDR2 FYNNEI. V lost 5 bases and J lost 7; bases outside the gene matches: 14.

There are many counts of this clonotype. The J gene is TRBJ2-7, the V gene TRBV10-3; a weak D match, TRBD1 (6 bases). The V end lost 3 bases, the J end lost 0 bases, and 9 bases lay between the germline ends. Germline V gives CDR1 ENHRY, CDR2 SYGVKD. The length of the CDR3 is 14 residues. CDR3 nucleotide sequence: TGTGCCATCAGTGATGACAGGAGCTCCTACGAGCAGTACTTC. Encoded protein: CAISDDRSSYEQYF.

This chain uses TRBV7-9 with TRBJ1-1, with D perhaps matching TRBD1 (5 bases). V was shortened by 1 base and J by 13 bases, with 16 bases between the two germline ends. Per the germline V gene, CDR1 is SEHNR and CDR2 is FQNEAQ (reference sequence). The CDR3 has 13 amino acids. Written as DNA, the CDR3 is TGTGCCAGCAGCTTAGACTGGGGGGGAAAGGATTTCTTT. Translated: CASSLDWGGKDFF.

The chain joins TRBV7-2 to TRBJ2-1; 12 bases fit TRBD2. Germline CDR1 SGHTA, CDR2 FQGNSA. Trimming cost V 1 base and J 7 bases; bases outside gene matches: 5. This CDR3 comprises 16 residues. Here the CDR3 DNA reads TGTGCCAGCAGCTTAGTAACTAGCGGGGGGAATAATGAGCAGTTCTTC. This gives the protein CASSLVTSGGNNEQFF.

The J gene is TRBJ2-1, the V gene TRBV12-3 or TRBV12-4; tentative D call: TRBD1 (6 bases). The CDR3 extends over 15 amino acids. Trimming took 3 bases from V and 7 from J, leaving 16 bases between them. CDR3 sequence: CASSFGWARGNEQFF. CDR3 DNA: TGTGCCAGCAGTTTTGGCTGGGCAAGGGGGAATGAGCAGTTCTTC.

J is TRBJ1-4 and V is TRBV5-1; perhaps TRBD1 as D (5 bases). Germline CDR1 reads SGHRS; CDR2 reads YFSETQ. The CDR3 has 15 residues. Deletions cut 3 bases from V and 0 bases from J, with 9 bases between. CDR3 region: CASSSRGTTNEKLFF. DNA for the CDR3: TGCGCCAGCAGCTCAAGGGGTACAACTAATGAAAAACTGTTTTTT. The full variable domain, completed using reference TRBV5-1 and TRBJ1-4, is KAGVTQTPRYLIKTRGQQVTLSCSPISGHRSVSWYQQTPGQGLQFLFEYFSETQRNKGNFPGRFSGRQFSNSRSEMNVSTLELGDSALYLCASSSRGTTNEKLFFGSGTQLSVL.

CDR3 amino acids: CSARGGAQQPQHF. As DNA, the CDR3 is TGCAGTGCTAGAGGGGGGGCTCAACAGCCCCAGCATTTT. The chain carries TRBV20-1 and TRBJ1-5; TRBD1 might be the D (6 bases). Per germline, CDR1 DFQATT and CDR2 SNEGSKA (reference sequence). This CDR3 contains 13 residues. The V end lost 1 base, the J end lost 7 bases, and 11 bases lay between the germline ends.

This clonotype showed up just a few times. The chain couples TRBV20-1 to TRBJ1-1; 7 bases align to TRBD1. CDR1 and CDR2 from the germline V gene are DFQATT and SNEGSKA (reference sequence). The junction had 5 bases not matched to a gene; V was cut back by 7 bases and J by 0 bases. CDR3 length: 13 residues. CDR3 loop: CSVRDSMNTEAFF. CDR3 coding DNA: TGCAGTGTTCGGGACAGCATGAACACTGAAGCTTTCTTT.

In this sample, this clonotype turned up a few times. The chain combines TRBV29-1 with TRBJ2-6, with D possibly TRBD1 on 6 matching bases. Germline V gene lookup returns CDR1 SQVTM and CDR2 ANQGSEA. The CDR3 extends over 14 amino acids. The germline V and J ends were trimmed by 1 base and 4 bases, with 8 bases remaining between them. The DNA of the CDR3 is TGCAGCGTTGAAGGGGGGCGAGGGGCCAACGTCCTGACTTTC. This codes for CSVEGGRGANVLTF.

V gene TRBV20-1 combines with J gene TRBJ2-5; 10 bases fit TRBD2. The CDR3 has 14 residues. J gave up 5 bases and V 6 bases, and 9 bases lay outside the gene matches. Germline loops: CDR1 DFQATT, CDR2 SNEGSKA (reference sequence). The CDR3 reads CSARGTSAKETQYF. The CDR3 region has the DNA TGCAGTGCCCGGGGGACTAGCGCGAAGGAGACCCAGTACTTC.

The chain combines TRBV18 with TRBJ1-2, with 9 bases fitting TRBD1. J gave up 7 bases and V 1 base, and 10 bases lay outside the gene matches. CDR3 size: 16 residues. Germline CDR1 reads KGHSH; CDR2 reads LQKENI. The CDR3 here is CASSPLQPGQGLGYTF. The CDR3 nucleotides read TGTGCCAGCTCACCACTCCAACCGGGACAGGGTCTTGGCTACACCTTC.

The CDR3 spells CASSQPGTSEDEQYF. The DNA for the CDR3 is TGTGCCAGCAGCCAGCCCGGGACCTCGGAAGACGAGCAGTACTTC. The chain couples TRBV12-3 or TRBV12-4 to TRBJ2-7; the D gene could be TRBD1 or TRBD2 (5 bases each). Trimming shortened V by 6 bases and J by 5 bases, and 20 bases separated the two germline ends. This CDR3 has 15 amino acids.

V is TRBV12-3 or TRBV12-4 and J is TRBJ1-6, with 8 bases aligning to TRBD1. The CDR3 runs to 13 residues. The V gene end was trimmed by 7 bases and the J gene end by 5 bases; junction bases not matched to a gene: 1. CDR3 in amino acids: CASKDRDNSPLHF. The CDR3 DNA reads as TGTGCCAGCAAGGACAGGGATAATTCACCCCTCCACTTT.

This clonotype has just a few counts. This sequence joins TRBV20-1 and TRBJ1-5; D possibly corresponds to TRBD1 (6 bases). Trimming shortened V by 3 bases and J by 5 bases, and 14 bases separated the two germline ends. Germline CDR1 and CDR2: DFQATT and SNEGSKA (reference sequence). This CDR3 region has 14 residues. This chain's CDR3 is CSASGGAADQPQHF. As DNA, the CDR3 is TGCAGTGCTAGTGGGGGCGCGGCCGATCAGCCCCAGCATTTT.

The sample holds many counts of this clonotype. The chain carries TRBV28 and TRBJ2-1; perhaps TRBD2 as D (6 bases). V was clipped by 5 bases and J by 7 bases, with 12 bases between them. This CDR3 is 13 amino acids long. CDR1 MDHEN and CDR2 SYDVKM come from the germline V gene. This chain's CDR3 is CASSLEGLNEQFF. CDR3 coding DNA: TGTGCCAGCAGTCTGGAGGGTTTGAATGAGCAGTTCTTC. The full variable domain, with the rest looked up from reference TRBV28 and TRBJ2-1, is DVKVTQSSRYLVKRTGEKVFLECVQDMDHENMFWYRQDPGLGLRLIYFSYDVKMKEKGDIPEGYSVSREKKERFSLILESASTNQTSMYLCASSLEGLNEQFFGPGTRLTVL.